The rows below give T cell receptor beta chains drawn from one sample of a study of CD8 T cells in Susac syndrome. TCRdb re-called the immunoSEQ multiplex PCR reads with MiXCR, one entry per CDR3 protein. The sample has some 200,000 distinct CDR3 sequences, about 93% seen once. What was sequenced was CD8+ T cells from PBMCs. Receptor source: a human donor with multiple sclerosis. CDR3s include the opening cysteine and the closing phenylalanine or tryptophan. D genes are given only for firm matches. Rows give clone size only sometimes, using once, few, many, or a class for an expanded clone.

>TRBV30|once|TRBJ1-5|NA
CAWSGAGVRQPQHF
TGTGCCTGGAGTGGGGCAGGGGTTAGGCAGCCCCAGCATTTT
>TRBV15|NA|TRBJ2-1|NA
CATSQGQGGHNEQFF
TGTGCCACCAGCCAGGGGCAGGGGGGCCACAATGAGCAGTTCTTC
>TRBV13|NA|TRBJ2-7|NA
CASSRTRTYEQYF
TGTGCCAGCAGCAGAACACGGACCTACGAGCAGTACTTC
>TRBV14|NA|TRBJ2-1|TRBD1
CASSGTGEVNEQFF
TGTGCCAGCAGCGGGACAGGGGAAGTCAATGAGCAGTTCTTC
>TRBV2|NA|TRBJ2-7|NA
CASNPEQYF
TGTGCCAGCAATCCCGAGCAGTACTTC
>TRBV6-6|NA|TRBJ1-2|NA
CASSYYPGNYGYTF
TGTGCCAGCAGTTACTATCCAGGGAACTATGGCTACACCTTC
>TRBV13|NA|TRBJ1-2|TRBD1
CASSSRQGDYGYTF
TGTGCCAGCAGCTCTCGACAGGGCGACTATGGCTACACCTTC
>TRBV9|NA|TRBJ2-2|NA
CASSPKGGPPAGELFF
TGTGCCAGCAGCCCGAAAGGGGGACCACCTGCCGGGGAGCTGTTTTTT
>TRBV4-1|NA|TRBJ2-1|TRBD2
CASSLVILRGLADGNEQFF
TGCGCCAGCAGCCTCGTGATCCTTCGGGGACTAGCGGATGGTAATGAGCAGTTCTTC
>TRBV27|NA|TRBJ2-2|TRBD2
CASTHGWLAGGRFGGELFF
TGTGCCAGCACTCACGGGTGGCTAGCGGGGGGTCGGTTTGGCGGGGAGCTGTTTTTT
>TRBV9|NA|TRBJ2-1|NA
CASSPQGGAKYNEQFF
TGTGCCAGCAGCCCCCAGGGGGGGGCGAAATACAATGAGCAGTTCTTC
>TRBV19|once|TRBJ2-1|TRBD1
CASNDRGGEQFF
TGTGCCAGTAATGACAGGGGTGGTGAGCAGTTCTTC
>TRBV4-1|NA|TRBJ2-3|NA
CASSRTEAGDTQYF
TGCGCCAGCAGCCGCACTGAAGCCGGTGATACGCAGTATTTT
>TRBV25-1|once|TRBJ2-1|TRBD2
CASSGIRSGSGEQFF
TGTGCCAGCAGTGGGATTCGGAGCGGGAGTGGTGAGCAGTTCTTC
>TRBV23-1|NA|TRBJ1-6|NA
CASSQGPGDPYNSPLHF
TGCGCCAGCAGTCAAGGGCCGGGGGACCCCTATAATTCACCCCTCCACTTT
>TRBV13|NA|TRBJ2-7|NA
CASSFGGGWDGISYEQYF
TGTGCCAGCAGCTTCGGCGGTGGCTGGGACGGCATCTCCTACGAGCAGTACTTC
>TRBV10-3|NA|TRBJ2-2|TRBD2
CAISESSGPHPGELFF
TGTGCCATCAGTGAGTCTAGCGGGCCTCATCCCGGGGAGCTGTTTTTT
>TRBV7-9|NA|TRBJ2-2|NA
CASKGLNTGELFF
TGTGCCAGCAAAGGACTGAACACCGGGGAGCTGTTTTTT
>TRBV19|NA|TRBJ1-2|NA
CASSSRRGKANYGYTF
TGTGCCAGTAGTAGCAGGAGGGGGAAAGCTAACTATGGCTACACCTTC
>TRBV7-2|NA|TRBJ2-3|TRBD1
CASSFRDRDADTQYF
TGTGCCAGCAGCTTTAGGGACAGGGATGCAGATACGCAGTATTTT
>TRBV6-5|NA|TRBJ1-5|TRBD1
CASSPDRGNQPQHF
TGTGCCAGCAGCCCGGACAGGGGCAATCAGCCCCAGCATTTT
>TRBV7-9|NA|TRBJ2-5|NA
CASSTPLARVEETQYF
TGTGCCAGCAGCACGCCACTAGCACGGGTCGAAGAGACCCAGTACTTC
>TRBV7-8|NA|TRBJ2-2|NA
CASSLDTGPNTGELFF
TGTGCCAGCAGCTTAGATACGGGGCCGAACACCGGGGAGCTGTTTTTT
>TRBV15|NA|TRBJ2-7|NA
CATSTSRGSSYEQYF
TGTGCCACCAGCACCTCACGGGGGAGCTCCTACGAGCAGTACTTC
>TRBV29-1|NA|TRBJ1-1|NA
CSATANTEAFF
TGCAGCGCTACAGCGAACACTGAAGCTTTCTTT
>TRBV13|NA|TRBJ2-5|TRBD2
CASSSTGKTSGGVVTQYF
TGTGCCAGCAGCTCCACGGGGAAGACTAGCGGGGGTGTCGTGACCCAGTACTTC
>TRBV12-3/TRBV12-4|few|TRBJ2-4|TRBD2
CASCGGDKNIQYF
TGTGCCAGCTGCGGGGGAGATAAAAACATTCAGTACTTC
>TRBV5-6|once|TRBJ1-2|NA
CASSWTGQLSNYGYTF
TGTGCCAGCAGCTGGACGGGACAACTCTCTAACTATGGCTACACCTTC
>TRBV28|NA|TRBJ1-2|NA
CASSLSLAYGYTF
TGTGCCAGCAGTTTAAGTCTCGCCTATGGCTACACCTTC
>TRBV12-3/TRBV12-4|NA|TRBJ2-1|TRBD1
CASSRDSYEEQFF
TGTGCCAGCAGCAGGGACAGCTATGAGGAGCAGTTCTTC
>TRBV10-3|NA|TRBJ2-7|TRBD2
CAINREGSGSYEQYF
TGTGCCATCAACCGTGAGGGTAGCGGGAGCTACGAGCAGTACTTC
>TRBV4-1|NA|TRBJ2-3|TRBD2
CASGPGTNTDTQYF
TGCGCCAGTGGTCCCGGGACTAATACAGATACGCAGTATTTT
>TRBV4-3|NA|TRBJ1-1|NA
CASSQERGDTEAFF
TGCGCCAGCAGCCAAGAGAGAGGGGACACTGAAGCTTTCTTT
>TRBV5-1|NA|TRBJ2-5|TRBD2
CASSLSGGSGETQYF
TGCGCCAGCAGCTTAAGCGGGGGTTCGGGGGAGACCCAGTACTTC
>TRBV4-3|NA|TRBJ2-2|TRBD2
CASSPGGTLFTGELFF
TGCGCCAGCAGCCCCGGGGGGACCCTCTTCACCGGGGAGCTGTTTTTT
>TRBV6-2/TRBV6-3|NA|TRBJ1-1|TRBD1
CASSGQGATEAFF
TGTGCCAGCAGTGGACAGGGGGCGACTGAAGCTTTCTTT
>TRBV5-6|NA|TRBJ1-5|NA
CASSLGGHSNQPQHF
TGTGCCAGCAGCTTGGGGGGGCATAGCAATCAGCCCCAGCATTTT
>TRBV27|once|TRBJ1-1|NA
CASSFGSRGNTEAFF
TGTGCCAGCAGTTTTGGATCCAGGGGGAACACTGAAGCTTTCTTT
>TRBV9|NA|TRBJ2-6|TRBD1
CASSVDRGSGANVLTF
TGTGCCAGCAGCGTAGACAGGGGCTCTGGGGCCAACGTCCTGACTTTC
>TRBV12-3/TRBV12-4|NA|TRBJ2-5|NA
CASSLTAETQYF
TGTGCCAGCAGCTTGACCGCGGAGACCCAGTACTTC
>TRBV7-8|NA|TRBJ1-1|TRBD1
CASSFPGGTVEAFF
TGTGCCAGCAGCTTTCCAGGGGGCACAGTGGAAGCTTTCTTT
>TRBV7-8|NA|TRBJ2-2|NA
CASSLGGGGSVPPGGELFF
TGTGCCAGCAGCTTAGGGGGGGGCGGGTCGGTTCCCCCCGGCGGGGAGCTGTTTTTT
>TRBV5-1|NA|TRBJ2-7|NA
CASSFGSVLYEQYF
TGCGCCAGCAGCTTTGGCTCGGTACTTTACGAGCAGTACTTC
>TRBV11-2|NA|TRBJ2-7|NA
CASTGGPLRQYF
TGTGCCAGCACCGGGGGCCCCTTAAGGCAGTACTTC
>TRBV4-2|NA|TRBJ2-7|NA
CASSQDRRYEQYF
TGTGCCAGCAGCCAAGATCGTCGGTACGAGCAGTACTTC
>TRBV7-9|NA|TRBJ2-2|NA
CASSPWFSPGELFF
TGTGCCAGCAGCCCGTGGTTCTCGCCCGGGGAGCTGTTTTTT
>TRBV5-4|NA|TRBJ2-1|TRBD2
CASTSGLAYEQFF
TGTGCCAGCACCAGTGGACTAGCCTATGAGCAGTTCTTC
>TRBV10-3|NA|TRBJ1-1|NA
CAISEALISEAFF
TGTGCCATCAGTGAGGCCCTTATCTCTGAAGCTTTCTTT
>TRBV2|NA|TRBJ2-1|NA
CASSETALVSEQFF
TGTGCCAGCAGTGAAACGGCATTGGTGAGTGAGCAGTTCTTC
>TRBV9|NA|TRBJ2-7|NA
CASSVEGEPSYEQYF
TGTGCCAGCAGCGTAGAGGGTGAACCCTCCTACGAGCAGTACTTC
>TRBV7-9|NA|TRBJ2-1|TRBD2
CASSPLAGGPHDEQFF
TGTGCCAGCAGCCCCCTAGCGGGAGGCCCCCACGATGAGCAGTTCTTC
>TRBV27|NA|TRBJ2-1|NA
CASSPGTTNTHKQFF
TGTGCCAGCAGCCCGGGGACAACCAATACCCATAAGCAGTTCTTC
>TRBV7-9|NA|TRBJ1-1|NA
CASSFTKGAFF
TGTGCCAGCAGCTTTACCAAAGGAGCTTTCTTT
>TRBV7-3|NA|TRBJ2-1|NA
CASSQGGGSSYNEQFF
TGTGCCAGCAGCCAAGGGGGAGGGAGCTCCTACAATGAGCAGTTCTTC
>TRBV30|few|TRBJ2-7|NA
CAWSVTSGRDEQYF
TGTGCCTGGAGTGTAACCTCGGGACGAGACGAGCAGTACTTC
>TRBV7-9|NA|TRBJ1-2|NA
CASSPPGGDYGYTF
TGTGCCAGCAGCCCACCCGGGGGGGACTATGGCTACACCTTC
>TRBV4-1|NA|TRBJ2-3|NA
CASSSAEDTQYF
TGCGCCAGCAGCTCAGCTGAAGATACGCAGTATTTT
>TRBV7-9|NA|TRBJ1-2|TRBD1
CASSLGSGGRNGYTF
TGTGCCAGCAGCTTAGGCTCAGGGGGGCGGAATGGCTACACCTTC
>TRBV12-3/TRBV12-4|NA|TRBJ2-7|TRBD2
CASSPSSYGGEQYF
TGTGCCAGCAGCCCCTCGTCCTACGGGGGGGAGCAGTACTTC
>TRBV12-3/TRBV12-4|NA|TRBJ1-2|NA
CASSIGSTANYGYTF
TGTGCCAGCAGCATAGGATCTACAGCTAACTATGGCTACACCTTC